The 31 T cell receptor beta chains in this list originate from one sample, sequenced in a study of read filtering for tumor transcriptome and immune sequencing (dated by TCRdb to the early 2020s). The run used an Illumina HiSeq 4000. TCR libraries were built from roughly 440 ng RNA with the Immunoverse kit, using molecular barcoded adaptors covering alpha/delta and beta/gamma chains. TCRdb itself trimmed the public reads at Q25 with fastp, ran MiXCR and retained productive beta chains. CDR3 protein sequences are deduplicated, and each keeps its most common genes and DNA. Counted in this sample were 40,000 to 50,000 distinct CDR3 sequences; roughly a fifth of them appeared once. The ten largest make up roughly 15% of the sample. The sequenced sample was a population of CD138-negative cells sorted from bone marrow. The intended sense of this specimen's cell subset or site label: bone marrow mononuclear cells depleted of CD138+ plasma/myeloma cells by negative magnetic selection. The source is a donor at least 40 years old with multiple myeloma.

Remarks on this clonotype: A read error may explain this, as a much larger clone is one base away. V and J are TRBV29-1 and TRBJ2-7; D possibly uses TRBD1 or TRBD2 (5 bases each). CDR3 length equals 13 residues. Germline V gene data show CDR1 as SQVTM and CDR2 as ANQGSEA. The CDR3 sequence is CSVEAGSSYERYF. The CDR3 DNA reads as TGCAGCGTTGAGGCAGGGAGCTCCTACGAGCGGTACTTC.

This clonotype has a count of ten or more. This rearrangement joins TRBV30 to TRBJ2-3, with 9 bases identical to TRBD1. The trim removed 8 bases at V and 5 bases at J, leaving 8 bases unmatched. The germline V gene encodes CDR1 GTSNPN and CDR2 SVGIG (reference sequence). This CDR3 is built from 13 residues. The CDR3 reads CAASRDRVDTQYF. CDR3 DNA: TGTGCCGCGTCCCGGGACAGGGTAGATACGCAGTATTTT.

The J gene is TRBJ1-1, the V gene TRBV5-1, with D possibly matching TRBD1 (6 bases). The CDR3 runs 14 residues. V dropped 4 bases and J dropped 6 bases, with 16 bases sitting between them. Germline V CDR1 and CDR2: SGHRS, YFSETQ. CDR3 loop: CASSPTWGPSEAFF. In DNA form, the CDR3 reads TGCGCCAGCAGCCCGACTTGGGGGCCCTCTGAAGCTTTCTTT.

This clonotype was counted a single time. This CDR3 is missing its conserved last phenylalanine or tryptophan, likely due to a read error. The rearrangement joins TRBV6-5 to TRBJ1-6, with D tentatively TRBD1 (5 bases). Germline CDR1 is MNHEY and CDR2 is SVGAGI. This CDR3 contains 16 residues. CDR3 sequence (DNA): TGTGCCAGCAGTTACTCGAAGGGGCAGTTTGGCTCACTCCTCCACCTT. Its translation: CASSYSKGQFGSLLHL.

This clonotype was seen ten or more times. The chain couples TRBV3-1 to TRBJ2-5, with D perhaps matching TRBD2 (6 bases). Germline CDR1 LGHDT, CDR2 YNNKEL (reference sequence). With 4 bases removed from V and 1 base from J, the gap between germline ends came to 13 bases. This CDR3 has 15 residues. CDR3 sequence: CASSPRGGVQETQYF. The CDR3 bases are TGTGCCAGCAGCCCCCGGGGCGGGGTCCAAGAGACCCAGTACTTC.

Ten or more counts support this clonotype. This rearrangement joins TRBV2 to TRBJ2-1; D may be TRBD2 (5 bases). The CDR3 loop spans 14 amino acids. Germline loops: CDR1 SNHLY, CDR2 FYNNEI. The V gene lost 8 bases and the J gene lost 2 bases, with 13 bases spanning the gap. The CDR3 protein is CASGSGNTYNEQFF. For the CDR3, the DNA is TGTGCCAGCGGAAGCGGTAATACCTACAATGAGCAGTTCTTC.

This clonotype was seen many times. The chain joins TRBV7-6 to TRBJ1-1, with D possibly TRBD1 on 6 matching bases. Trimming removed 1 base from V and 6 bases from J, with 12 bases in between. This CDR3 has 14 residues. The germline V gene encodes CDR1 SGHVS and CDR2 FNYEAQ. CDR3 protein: CASSLVAGTSEAFF. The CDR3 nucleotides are TGTGCCAGCAGCTTAGTGGCCGGGACATCTGAAGCTTTCTTT.

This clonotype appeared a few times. CDR3 protein: CAWSDPGVMNTEAFF. The CDR3 DNA follows: TGTGCCTGGAGTGACCCCGGGGTCATGAACACTGAAGCTTTCTTT. J is TRBJ1-1 and V is TRBV30; D call uncertain. Germline V gives CDR1 GTSNPN, CDR2 SVGIG (reference sequence). Trimming cost V 1 base and J 0 bases, with 12 bases left between them. This CDR3 spans 15 amino acids.

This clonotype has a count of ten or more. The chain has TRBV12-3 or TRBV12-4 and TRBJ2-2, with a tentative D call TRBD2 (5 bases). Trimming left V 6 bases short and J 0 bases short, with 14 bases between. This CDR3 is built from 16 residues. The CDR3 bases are TGTGCCAGCAGAACCTGGACTCCCCCGAACACCGGGGAGCTGTTTTTT. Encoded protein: CASRTWTPPNTGELFF.

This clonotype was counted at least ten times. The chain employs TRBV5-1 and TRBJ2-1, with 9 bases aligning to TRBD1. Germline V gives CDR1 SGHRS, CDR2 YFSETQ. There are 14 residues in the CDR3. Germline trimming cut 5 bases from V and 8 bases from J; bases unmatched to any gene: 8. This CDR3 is CASSRDRARDEQFF. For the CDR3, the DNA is TGCGCCAGCAGTCGGGACAGGGCGAGAGATGAGCAGTTCTTC. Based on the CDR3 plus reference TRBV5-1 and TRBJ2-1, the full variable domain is KAGVTQTPRYLIKTRGQQVTLSCSPISGHRSVSWYQQTPGQGLQFLFEYFSETQRNKGNFPGRFSGRQFSNSRSEMNVSTLELGDSALYLCASSRDRARDEQFFGPGTRLTVL.

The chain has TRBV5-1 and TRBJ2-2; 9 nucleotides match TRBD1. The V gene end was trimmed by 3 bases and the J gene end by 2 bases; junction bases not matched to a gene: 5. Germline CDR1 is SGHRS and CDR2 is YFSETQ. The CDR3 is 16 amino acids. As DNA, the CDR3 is TGCGCCAGCAGCTCGGGACAGGGTTCTAACACCGGGGAGCTGTTTTTT. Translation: CASSSGQGSNTGELFF.

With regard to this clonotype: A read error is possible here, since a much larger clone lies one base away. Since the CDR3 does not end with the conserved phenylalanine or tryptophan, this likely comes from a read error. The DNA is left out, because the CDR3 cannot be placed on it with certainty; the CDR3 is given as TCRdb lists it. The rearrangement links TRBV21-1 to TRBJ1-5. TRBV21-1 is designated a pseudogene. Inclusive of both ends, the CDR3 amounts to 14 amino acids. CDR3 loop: CASSLERALGAQHS.

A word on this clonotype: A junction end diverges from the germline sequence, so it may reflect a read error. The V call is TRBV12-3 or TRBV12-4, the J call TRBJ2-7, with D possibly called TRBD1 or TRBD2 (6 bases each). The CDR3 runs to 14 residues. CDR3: CASSFGPPEGERYF. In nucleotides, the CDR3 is TGTGCCAGCAGTTTTGGACCCCCGGAGGGGGAGCGGTACTTC.

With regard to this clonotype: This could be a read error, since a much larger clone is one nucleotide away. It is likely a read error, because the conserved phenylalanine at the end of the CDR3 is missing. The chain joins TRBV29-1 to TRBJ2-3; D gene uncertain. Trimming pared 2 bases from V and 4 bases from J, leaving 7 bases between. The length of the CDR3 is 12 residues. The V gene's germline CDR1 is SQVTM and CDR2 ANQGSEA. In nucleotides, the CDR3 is TGCAGCGTTGAACCCCAGGCAGATACGCAGTATCTT. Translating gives CSVEPQADTQYL.

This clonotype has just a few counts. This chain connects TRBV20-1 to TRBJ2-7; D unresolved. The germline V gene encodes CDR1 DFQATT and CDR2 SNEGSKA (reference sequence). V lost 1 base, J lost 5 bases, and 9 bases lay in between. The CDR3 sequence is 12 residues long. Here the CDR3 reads CSARVRVDEQYF. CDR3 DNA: TGCAGTGCTAGAGTAAGGGTCGACGAGCAGTACTTC.

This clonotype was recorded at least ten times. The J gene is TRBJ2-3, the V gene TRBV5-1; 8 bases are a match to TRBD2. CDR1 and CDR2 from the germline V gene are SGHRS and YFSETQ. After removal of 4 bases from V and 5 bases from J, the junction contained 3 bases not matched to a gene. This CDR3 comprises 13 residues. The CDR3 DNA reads TGCGCCAGCAGCACTAGCGGAGAAGATACGCAGTATTTT. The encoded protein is CASSTSGEDTQYF.

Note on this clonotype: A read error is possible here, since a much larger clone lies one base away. The CDR3: CTSTPGPLGEQYF. CDR3 DNA: TGTACCAGTACCCCCGGGCCCCTAGGCGAGCAGTACTTC. V and J are TRBV19 and TRBJ2-7; D call uncertain. The CDR3 contains 13 residues. The germline gives CDR1 LNHDA, CDR2 SQIVND (reference sequence).

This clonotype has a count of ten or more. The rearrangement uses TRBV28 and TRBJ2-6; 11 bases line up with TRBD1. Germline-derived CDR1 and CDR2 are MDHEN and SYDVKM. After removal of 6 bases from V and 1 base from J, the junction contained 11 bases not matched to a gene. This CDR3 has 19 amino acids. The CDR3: CASSYPWGQGVSGANVLTF. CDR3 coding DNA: TGTGCCAGCAGCTACCCCTGGGGACAGGGGGTATCTGGGGCCAACGTCCTGACTTTC.

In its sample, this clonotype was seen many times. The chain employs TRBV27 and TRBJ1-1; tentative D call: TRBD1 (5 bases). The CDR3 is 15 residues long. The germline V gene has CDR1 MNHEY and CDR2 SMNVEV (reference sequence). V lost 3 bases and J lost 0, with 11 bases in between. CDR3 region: CASSFGDRVNTEAFF. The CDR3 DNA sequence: TGTGCCAGCAGTTTCGGGGACCGCGTGAACACTGAAGCTTTCTTT.

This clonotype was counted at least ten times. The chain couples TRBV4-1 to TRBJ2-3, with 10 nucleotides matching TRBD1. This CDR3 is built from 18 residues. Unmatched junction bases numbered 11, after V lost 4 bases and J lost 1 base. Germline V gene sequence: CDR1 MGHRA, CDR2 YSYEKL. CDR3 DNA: TGCGCCAGCAGCCTAATCAAGGAGGGGACAGGGGGCACAGATACGCAGTATTTT. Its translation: CASSLIKEGTGGTDTQYF.

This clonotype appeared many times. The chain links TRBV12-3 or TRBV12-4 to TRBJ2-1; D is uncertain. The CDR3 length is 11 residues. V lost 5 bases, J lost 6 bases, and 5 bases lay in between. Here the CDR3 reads CASSVLNEQFF. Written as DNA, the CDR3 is TGTGCCAGCAGTGTCCTCAATGAGCAGTTCTTC.

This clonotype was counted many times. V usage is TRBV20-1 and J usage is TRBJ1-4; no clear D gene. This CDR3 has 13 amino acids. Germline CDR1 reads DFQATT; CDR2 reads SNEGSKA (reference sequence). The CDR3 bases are TGCAGCCTCCGGGAGGGAGTGAATGAAAAACTGTTTTTT. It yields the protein CSLREGVNEKLFF.

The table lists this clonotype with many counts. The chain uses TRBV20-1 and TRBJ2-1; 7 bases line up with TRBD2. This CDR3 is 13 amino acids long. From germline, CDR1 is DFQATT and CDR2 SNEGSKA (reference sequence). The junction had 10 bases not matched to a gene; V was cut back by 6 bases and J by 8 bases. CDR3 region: CSAPSGGRYEQFF. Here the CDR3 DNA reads TGCAGTGCCCCGAGTGGCGGGAGATATGAGCAGTTCTTC.

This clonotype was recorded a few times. The CDR3 DNA follows: TGTGCCAGCAGCTTGGGCCAAGAGACCCAGTACTTC. It yields the protein CASSLGQETQYF. J is TRBJ2-5 and V is TRBV5-6; D uncertain. Trimming cost V 0 bases and J 1 base, with 1 base left between them. Looked up from germline, CDR1 is SGHDT and CDR2 is YYEEEE. The CDR3 is 12 amino acids.

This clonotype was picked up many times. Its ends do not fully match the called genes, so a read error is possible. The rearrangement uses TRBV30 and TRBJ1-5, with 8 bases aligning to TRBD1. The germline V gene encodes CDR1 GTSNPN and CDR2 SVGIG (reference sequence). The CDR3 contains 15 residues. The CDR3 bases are TGTACCTGGATGGGGTCAGGGGGCAGCAATCAGCCCCAGCATTTT. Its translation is CTWMGSGGSNQPQHF. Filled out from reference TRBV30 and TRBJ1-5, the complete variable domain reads SQTIHQWPATLVQPVGSPLSLECTVEGTSNPNLYWYRQAAGRGLQLLFYSVGIGQISSEVPQNLSASRPQDRQFILSSKKLLLSDSGFYLCTWMGSGGSNQPQHFGDGTRLSIL.

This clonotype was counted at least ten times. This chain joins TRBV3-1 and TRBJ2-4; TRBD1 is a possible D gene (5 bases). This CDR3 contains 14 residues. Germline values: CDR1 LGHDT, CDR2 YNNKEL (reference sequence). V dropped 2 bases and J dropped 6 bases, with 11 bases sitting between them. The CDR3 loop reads CASSQQGASNIQYF. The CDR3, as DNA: TGTGCCAGCAGCCAACAAGGGGCCTCAAACATTCAGTACTTC.

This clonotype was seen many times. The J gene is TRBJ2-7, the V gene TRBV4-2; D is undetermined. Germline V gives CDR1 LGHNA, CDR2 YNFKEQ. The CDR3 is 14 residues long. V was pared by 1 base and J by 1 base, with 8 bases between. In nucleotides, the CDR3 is TGTGCCAGCAGCCAAGGGAGCAGATCCTACGAGCAGTACTTC. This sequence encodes CASSQGSRSYEQYF.

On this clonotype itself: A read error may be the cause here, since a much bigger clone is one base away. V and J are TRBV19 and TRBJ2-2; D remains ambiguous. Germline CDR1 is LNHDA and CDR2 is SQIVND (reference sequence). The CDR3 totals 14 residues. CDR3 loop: CASGIGPRNGELFF. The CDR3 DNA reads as TGTGCCAGTGGTATAGGCCCAAGGAACGGGGAGCTGTTTTTT. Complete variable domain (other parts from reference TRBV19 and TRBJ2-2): DGGITQSPKYLFRKEGQNVTLSCEQNLNHDAMYWYRQDPGQGLRLIYYSQIVNDFQKGDIAEGYSVSREKKESFPLTVTSAQKNPTAFYLCASGIGPRNGELFFGEGSRLTVL.

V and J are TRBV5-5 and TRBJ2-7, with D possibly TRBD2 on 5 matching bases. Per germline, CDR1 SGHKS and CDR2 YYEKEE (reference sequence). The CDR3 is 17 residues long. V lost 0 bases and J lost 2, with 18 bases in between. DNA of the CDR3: TGTGCCAGCAGCTTGGGATCGGCGGGTCTTACCCCCTACGAGCAGTACTTC. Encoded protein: CASSLGSAGLTPYEQYF.

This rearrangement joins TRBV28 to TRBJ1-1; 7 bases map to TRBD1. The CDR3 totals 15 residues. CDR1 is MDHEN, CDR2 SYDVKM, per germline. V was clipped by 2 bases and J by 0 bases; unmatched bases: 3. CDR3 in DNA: TGTGCCAGCAGTTTACCGGGACAGTTGAACACTGAAGCTTTCTTT. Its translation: CASSLPGQLNTEAFF. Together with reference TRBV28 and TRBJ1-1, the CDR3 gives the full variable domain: DVKVTQSSRYLVKRTGEKVFLECVQDMDHENMFWYRQDPGLGLRLIYFSYDVKMKEKGDIPEGYSVSREKKERFSLILESASTNQTSMYLCASSLPGQLNTEAFFGQGTRLTVV.

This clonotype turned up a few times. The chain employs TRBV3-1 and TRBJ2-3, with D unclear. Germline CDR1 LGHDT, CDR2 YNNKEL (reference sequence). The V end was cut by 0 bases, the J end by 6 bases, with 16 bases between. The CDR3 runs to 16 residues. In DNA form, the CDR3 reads TGTGCCAGCAGCCAAGATCTGCGAGCGTTCGCGGATACGCAGTATTTT. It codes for CASSQDLRAFADTQYF.